This TCR beta chain was recovered during a study of T cells in Graves' hyperthyroidism and ophthalmopathy. Broader study findings: By a 13 V-J model, ophthalmopathy was set apart from stable hyperthyroidism.

V lost 6 bases and J 0 bases, leaving 23 bases between the germline ends. The CDR3 is 17 amino acids. The germline gives CDR1 DFQATT, CDR2 SNEGSKA (reference sequence). TCR beta CDR3 sequences were amplified from RNA transcripts. A first-round RT-PCR of the TCR CDR3 used the HTBI primer set. Via MiXCR, TCRdb re-called the multiplex PCR reads, giving one row per CDR3 protein. The sample gives under 250,000 distinct CDR3 sequences, about 17% of which show up once; roughly 55% is in the top ten. This clonotype was recorded at least ten times. The antigen is undetermined. The rearrangement links TRBV20-1 to TRBJ2-5, with D perhaps assigned TRBD1 or TRBD2 (7 bases each). This sequence originates from a woman aged 45-65 years with Graves' hyperthyroidism. Sequenced input: blood. The CDR3 protein is CSANRRGREQYQETQYF. The CDR3 DNA sequence: TGCAGTGCCAATCGGAGGGGGCGGGAGCAGTACCAAGAGACCCAGTACTTC.